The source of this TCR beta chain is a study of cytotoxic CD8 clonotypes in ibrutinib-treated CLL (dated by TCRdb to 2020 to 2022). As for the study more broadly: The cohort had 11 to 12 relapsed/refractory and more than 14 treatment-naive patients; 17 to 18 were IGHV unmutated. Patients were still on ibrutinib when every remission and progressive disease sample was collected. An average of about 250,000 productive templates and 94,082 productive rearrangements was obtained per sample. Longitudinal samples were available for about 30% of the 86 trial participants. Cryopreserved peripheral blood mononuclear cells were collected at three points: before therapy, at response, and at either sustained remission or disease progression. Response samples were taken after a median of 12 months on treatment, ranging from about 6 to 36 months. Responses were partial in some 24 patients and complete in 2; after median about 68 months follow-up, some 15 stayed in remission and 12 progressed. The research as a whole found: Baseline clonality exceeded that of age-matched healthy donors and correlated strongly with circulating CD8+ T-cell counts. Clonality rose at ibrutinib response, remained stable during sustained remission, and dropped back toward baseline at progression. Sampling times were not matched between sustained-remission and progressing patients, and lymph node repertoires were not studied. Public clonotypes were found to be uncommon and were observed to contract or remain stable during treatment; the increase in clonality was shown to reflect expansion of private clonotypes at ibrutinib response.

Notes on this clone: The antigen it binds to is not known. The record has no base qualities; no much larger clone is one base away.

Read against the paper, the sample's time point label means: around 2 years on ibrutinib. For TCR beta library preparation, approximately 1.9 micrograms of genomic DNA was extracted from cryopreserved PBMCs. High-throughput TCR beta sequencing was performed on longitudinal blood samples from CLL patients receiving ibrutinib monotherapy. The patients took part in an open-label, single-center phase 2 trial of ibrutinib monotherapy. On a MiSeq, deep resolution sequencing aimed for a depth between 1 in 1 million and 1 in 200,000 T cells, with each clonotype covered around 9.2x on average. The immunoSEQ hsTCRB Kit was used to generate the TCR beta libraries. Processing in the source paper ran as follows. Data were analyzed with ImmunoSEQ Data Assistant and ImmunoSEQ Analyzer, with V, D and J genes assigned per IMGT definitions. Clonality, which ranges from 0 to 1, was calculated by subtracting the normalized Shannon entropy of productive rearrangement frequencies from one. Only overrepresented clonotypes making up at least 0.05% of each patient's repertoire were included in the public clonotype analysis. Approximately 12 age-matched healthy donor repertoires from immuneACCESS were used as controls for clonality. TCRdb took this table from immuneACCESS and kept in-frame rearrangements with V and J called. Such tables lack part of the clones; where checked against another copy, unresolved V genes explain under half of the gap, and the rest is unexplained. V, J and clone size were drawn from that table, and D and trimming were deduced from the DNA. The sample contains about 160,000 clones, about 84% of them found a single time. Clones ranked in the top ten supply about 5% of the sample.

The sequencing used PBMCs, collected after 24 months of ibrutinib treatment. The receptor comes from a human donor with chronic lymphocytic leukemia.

The DNA sequence reads TGTGCCAGCAGCACCCCCGGGACAAAGGTCGGCTATGGCTACACCTTC. Its translation reads: CASSTPGTKVGYGYTF. The chain couples TRBV7-9 to TRBJ1-2; matching of 6 bases hints at TRBD1 as the D gene. Deletion took 5 bases off V and 4 bases off J, with a span of 20 bases between the germline ends. The CDR3 runs 16 amino acids, cysteine and phenylalanine included. Only the CDR3 portion is preserved as DNA: 48 bases, with reading frame beginning at the first base. From a lookup of the germline V gene (reference sequence), CDR1 and CDR2 are SEHNR and FQNEAQ.